The entry that follows covers one T cell receptor beta chain sequence. In its sample, this clonotype was seen a few times. Its binding antigen is unknown. The sample holds no much larger clone one base away, and base qualities are not on file. The donors were roughly 39 Caucasian individuals from Russia, aged about 6 to 95 years, who were systemically healthy. Each donor gave roughly 9.5 milliliters of peripheral blood, collected into EDTA-treated Vacutainer tubes. Ficoll-Paque density-gradient centrifugation was used to isolate PBMCs, with at least 7 million per sample. Total RNA, at least 5 micrograms per sample, was extracted from PBMCs with Trizol reagent. Naive CD45RAhigh/CD27high T cell percentages were measured by flow cytometry on a PBMC aliquot from every donor. Sequences KGHDR (CDR1) and SFDVKD (CDR2) are obtained from the germline V gene. The CDR3 has 16 amino acids, counting the end cysteine and phenylalanine. Only the CDR3 portion is preserved as DNA: 48 bases, with reading frame beginning at the first base. Trimming accounts for 3 bases at V and 6 bases at J, while the number of junction bases matched to no gene is 7.

The library was generated by 5' RACE. These reads were obtained on an Illumina HiSeq 2500. A second roughly 7 to 11 cycle PCR used a sample-barcoded 5' primer and a J-beta primer mix. A unique molecular identifier was introduced onto each TCR beta cDNA molecule by a template-switch 5' adaptor carrying 12 random nucleotides. Each sample yielded at least 3 million CDR3-containing paired-end reads. All of the RNA was converted into first-strand cDNA using the Mint cDNA synthesis kit, with a TRBC-specific oligonucleotide serving as the primer. After uracil-DNA glycosylase treatment, a first 18-cycle PCR used universal primers M1SS and BC2_uni_R on all cDNA. The study's own analysis went as follows. Normalization of each sample was performed by random selection of 1 million high-quality reads, each carrying a distinct molecular identifier. Reads with shared molecular identifiers were discarded instead of being binned into consensus sequences. MiTCR, run with a Q25 quality threshold and the strictest error-elimination algorithm, handled CDR3 identification, clonotype clustering and error correction. A nonparametric unseen species model with Euler transformation was used to estimate a lower bound on total TCR beta diversity. TCRdb trimmed the raw reads at Q25, called clones with MiXCR and kept productive beta chains. Rows with a matching CDR3 protein are joined into one entry that keeps the most common DNA and genes. Clone size and V and J calls follow TCRdb, not the original study. The sample yields around 1,700,000 distinct CDR3 sequences; roughly 27% were counted once. 7.7% of the sample comes from the top ten.

This sample was taken from a study of blood T cells in healthy people across ages (dated by TCRdb to between 2014 and 2017). Turning to the overall study: In model experiments, template switching captured about one uniquely barcoded TCR beta cDNA molecule for every two T cells. The study measured age-related changes in TCR beta repertoire diversity using deep sequencing normalized with unique cDNA molecular identifiers. The donors were divided into four age groups: young (average around 15 years), middle-aged (approximately 41), aged (about 60) and long-lived (roughly 88). Donors of different ages were randomly distributed across sequencing lanes to avoid experimental bias. For two donors (one aged 18 to 29 and one aged 80 or older), the study analyzed two additional independent replicas of 1 million unique cDNA reads from the same blood draw.

The paper as a whole reports these results and caveats: A strong correlation was found between observed TCR beta diversity and the percentage of naive T cells measured by flow cytometry. Conclusive comparison of naive and antigen-experienced compartments was prevented by the profiling of bulk unsorted PBMCs. As age increased, observed TCR beta diversity per million T cells dropped in a roughly linear way, and a significant reduction was already evident by age about 36. Compared with the aged group, the long-lived group had more naive CD4+ T cells, fewer expanded clones and increased TCR diversity, suggesting age selection. Estimates of total diversity based on one million sequenced T cells were considered lower bounds and underestimates. Because the CMV infection status of the donors was unknown, age-related changes in expanded clonotypes may potentially have been confounded.

The rearrangement joined TRBV24-1 to TRBJ1-5; the central 10 bases match TRBD1. This receptor was identified in a young woman in good health. The sample taken for sequencing was blood. CDR3 region: CATSDPGQGDGQPQHF. The DNA sequence follows: TGTGCCACCAGTGATCCTGGACAGGGGGATGGTCAGCCCCAGCATTTT.